Included here is one T cell receptor (beta chain) sequence, with context. Its antigen is still unknown. This specimen belongs to a study of blood T cells in healthy people across ages. Donor samples were obtained from healthy Caucasian individuals from Russia, aged 6 to 90. Every sample yielded at least 6 million isolated PBMCs. Next came a second PCR, run for about 7 to 12 cycles, which used a sample-barcoded 5' primer along with a J-beta primer mix. TCRdb re-called the 5' RACE reads through MiXCR, storing one row per CDR3 protein. This table holds roughly 1.6 million distinct CDR3 sequences, 30% to 35% found once. Findings and limits, study-wide: Expanded clonotype changes were possibly confounded by unknown donor CMV status.

The CDR3 is 18 residues long. Trimming pared 3 bases from V and 3 bases from J, leaving 21 bases between. Germline loops: CDR1 MNHEY, CDR2 SMNVEV (reference sequence). The sample consisted of blood. This sequence was found in a woman aged 25 to 39 in good health. The chain employs TRBV27 and TRBJ1-5, with D possibly being TRBD1 (5 bases). The CDR3: CASSLWGLQGGNNQPQHF. In DNA, the CDR3 is TGTGCCAGCAGTTTGTGGGGGTTGCAGGGCGGGAACAATCAGCCCCAGCATTTT.